This T cell receptor beta chain was captured in a study of cytomegalovirus exposure and HLA in healthy donors. V lost 7 bases to trimming and J lost 12 bases, with 13 bases between them. The CDR3 consists of 11 residues. Germline V lookup: CDR1 SGHTA, CDR2 FQGNSA. The PCR made use of 60 Vbeta and 13 Jbeta primers. Libraries were prepared by immunoSEQ multiplex PCR; TCRdb keeps only in-frame clonotypes and omits some of them. Of more than 95,000 clones in the sample, roughly 70% were seen once. The TCR sequence derives from a man between 35 and 55 years old in good health and CMV-seropositive. The material sequenced was PBMCs. The V gene is TRBV7-2, the J gene TRBJ2-1; possibly TRBD1 for D (6 bases). The CDR3 loop is CASTALGGQFF. CDR3 coding DNA: TGTGCCAGCACCGCCCTAGGGGGGCAGTTCTTC.